This TCR beta chain originates from a study of spatial heterogeneity in lung cancer. Notes on the study in general: At resection, ubiquitous expanded tumor TCRs appeared in blood more than at follow-up.

TCRdb used MiXCR to reprocess the 5' RACE reads, holding one entry per CDR3 protein. The sample holds around 30,000 distinct CDR3 sequences, 8.4% seen once. This clonotype occurred many times. Its antigen is unknown. Germline CDR1 SNHLY, CDR2 FYNNEI. Trimming shortened V by 7 bases and J by 1 base, and 12 bases separated the two germline ends. The CDR3 is made up of 14 amino acids. Described time point: sample taken at primary tumor resection. No cell sorting; template was whole RNA from tumor, lung tissue or PBMC. This specimen consisted of PBMCs, obtained at surgery. V and J are TRBV2 and TRBJ2-3, with no clear D. This TCR came from a female donor with early-stage non-small cell lung cancer. The chain's CDR3 is CASMRIRGTDTQYF. The DNA of the CDR3 is TGTGCCAGCATGAGGATCCGGGGCACAGATACGCAGTATTTT.